Given below is one TCR beta chain in context. There is no known antigen for this receptor. No much larger clonotype is one base removed from it; base qualities were not supplied. The CDR3 spans 14 residues, from the cysteine through the phenylalanine. Only CDR3 DNA is held: 42 bases, read in frame from base 1. Looking up the germline V gene (reference sequence) yields CDR1 DFQATT and CDR2 SNEGSKA. V and J are trimmed by 3 bases and 5 bases, and the gene matches miss 4 bases of the junction. Flow cytometry had shown CD8+CD57+ cell expansion in the patients selected for sequencing. Every patient had severe acquired aplastic anemia, diagnosed using the International Study of Aplastic Anemia and Agranulocytosis and Camitta criteria. No patient had received any therapy when blood was sampled. TCR repertoires of sorted CD4+ and CD8+ blood T cells from severe aplastic anemia patients and healthy subjects were deep-sequenced in the study. Patients were enrolled in the USA under clinicaltrials.gov protocols 00001620, 01623167, 00001397, 00071045, 00081523 and 00961064. Ficoll-Paque density gradient centrifugation was used to isolate peripheral blood mononuclear cells. Before DNA was extracted, CD4+ and CD8+ T cells were sorted using either FACS or magnetic beads.

This sample was included in a study of CD8+CD57+ T cells in acquired aplastic anemia (dated by TCRdb to about 2018). For the wider study: A mean of approximately 3 ug of DNA, ranging from 0.2 to 27.4 ug, was extracted from sorted CD4+ and CD8+ cells. CD8+CD57+ expansion was defined as a frequency above the mean frequency observed in healthy subjects. Study-level results and caveats: Roughly 30 CD8+ CDR3 sequences were found to be shared between patients and controls, but these sequences appeared to be highly expressed in patients and within the immunodominant clones of the patients. CD8+ Simpson's diversity did not differ significantly between patients and healthy controls (P=0.060).

Profiling of TCR beta VDJ combinations and CDR3 sequences used genomic DNA as the template. TCR repertoire sequencing was run on an Illumina HiSeq 2000. Per the source publication's procedure: TRBV/TRBJ rearrangement plots, CDR3 size and DJ length profiles, and Simpson's diversity index were used to evaluate the repertoires. The most abundant DNA sequence in the deep sequencing data was defined as the immunodominant clone. CDR3 amino acid sequences were checked for sharing across subjects and were also compared against the VDJdb database and published repertoires. The raw public data were reprocessed by TCRdb itself: fastp quality trimming at Q25, MiXCR clonotype calling, in-frame beta chains only. Rows with one shared CDR3 protein collapse into an entry with the most common genes and DNA. The V and J calls were not made by the authors but by TCRdb's processing. This sample is represented by 130,000 or so distinct CDR3 sequences; 50% to 60% of them were singletons. The ten most abundant clones make up about 29% of the sample.

The sequencing input was sorted CD4+, CD8+, or CD8+CD57+ T cells (not recorded which) from PBMCs. The chain links TRBV20-1 with TRBJ2-1; 10 middle bases align to TRBD2. The sequence was collected from a human donor with aplastic anemia. The CDR3: CSARVAGGHNEQFF. The nucleotide sequence reads TGCAGTGCTAGGGTAGCGGGGGGCCACAATGAGCAGTTCTTC.